These T cell receptor beta chains were read from a single sample in a study of T cell repertoires in cytomegalovirus infection. MiXCR, applied by TCRdb to the reads, yields one record per CDR3 protein. Of roughly 320,000 distinct CDR3 sequences in the sample, around 10% were seen once. The specimen was PBMCs. The receptors originated from a human donor in good health (CMV status not recorded). Some clones in this sample may be carry-over from other donors' samples. Both conserved end residues are part of each CDR3. The D gene is left open where the match is weak. Rows give clone size only sometimes, using once, few, many, or a class for an expanded clone.

d_call	v_call	clone_size	j_call	cdr3_aa	cdr3_nt
TRBD1	TRBV2	many	TRBJ1-6	CARGRTGNGSPLHF	TGTGCCAGGGGGAGGACAGGGAACGGCTCACCCCTCCACTTT
-	TRBV14	many	TRBJ2-3	CASSHRGTQYF	TGTGCCAGCAGCCACAGAGGTACGCAGTATTTT
-	TRBV2	-	TRBJ1-2	CARGQGQANYGYTF	TGTGCCAGGGGCCAGGGGCAGGCTAACTATGGCTACACCTTC
-	TRBV19	-	TRBJ1-1	CASGGFQNTEAFF	TGTGCCAGTGGGGGGTTTCAGAACACTGAAGCTTTCTTT
TRBD1	TRBV28	-	TRBJ1-6	CASRQGRDSPLHF	TGTGCCAGCCGACAGGGGAGGGATTCACCCCTCCACTTT
-	TRBV5-4	many	TRBJ2-1	CASSSDGHNEQFF	TGTGCCAGCAGCTCGGACGGCCACAATGAGCAGTTCTTC
-	TRBV6-6	many	TRBJ1-5	CASSYSLTVGSQPQHF	TGTGCCAGCAGTTACTCGCTGACAGTGGGGAGTCAGCCCCAGCATTTT
-	TRBV7-2	many	TRBJ1-6	CASSLQIPGLSNSPLHF	TGTGCCAGCAGCTTACAAATCCCCGGCCTATCTAATTCACCCCTCCACTTT
-	TRBV7-9	many	TRBJ1-1	CASSFTSSKADTEAFF	TGTGCCAGCAGCTTCACCTCTTCGAAGGCGGACACTGAAGCTTTCTTT
TRBD1	TRBV6-1	many	TRBJ2-3	CASMKGAGGRDTQYF	TGTGCCAGCATGAAGGGGGCAGGGGGCAGAGATACGCAGTATTTT
TRBD1	TRBV5-6	-	TRBJ2-3	CASSPDRVFSDTQYF	TGTGCCAGCAGCCCGGACAGGGTTTTTTCAGATACGCAGTATTTT
-	TRBV7-9	many	TRBJ1-5	CASSSSSDRSPQHF	TGTGCCAGCAGCTCCTCTTCCGACAGGAGCCCCCAGCATTTT
-	TRBV29-1	few	TRBJ2-3	CSVREGVTDTQYF	TGCAGCGTTCGAGAAGGGGTTACAGATACGCAGTATTTT
-	TRBV6-6	many	TRBJ2-1	CASSYPGSYNEQFF	TGTGCCAGCAGTTACCCAGGTAGCTACAATGAGCAGTTCTTC
-	TRBV28	many	TRBJ1-2	CASSLPLGHGVNYGYTF	TGTGCCAGCAGCCTTCCTTTAGGACACGGGGTGAACTATGGCTACACCTTC
-	TRBV20-1	few	TRBJ1-2	CSARAGPRGYTF	TGCAGTGCTAGGGCAGGCCCTCGTGGCTACACCTTC
TRBD2	TRBV11-3	-	TRBJ2-5	CASSPRTRGETQYF	TGTGCCAGCAGCCCGCGGACTAGAGGAGAGACCCAGTACTTC